These 7 T cell receptor beta chains share one sample of origin, sequenced in a study of OX40 agonist ivuxolimab in advanced cancers. The table came from immunoSEQ multiplex PCR; TCRdb's copy has only in-frame clones and leaves some out. The data hold roughly 50,000 clones, with around 83% observed a single time. The sequencing here drew on CD4+ or CD8+ T cells sorted from blood, taken in a trial of the OX40 agonist ivuxolimab. The source is an adult with an advanced solid tumor such as melanoma, head and neck, liver or kidney cancer.

J is TRBJ2-7 and V is TRBV19, with D hard to call. From germline, CDR1 is LNHDA and CDR2 SQIVND (reference sequence). V was trimmed by 11 bases and J by 3 bases, leaving 8 bases between them. This CDR3 has 10 residues. The CDR3 region is CAGPHYEQYF. CDR3 sequence (DNA): TGTGCCGGACCCCACTACGAGCAGTACTTC.

The chain is built from TRBV9 and TRBJ2-3, with 11 bases fitting TRBD2. V shed 0 bases and J 3 bases; nucleotides not matched to a gene: 9. This CDR3 spans 18 amino acids. CDR1 is SGDLS, CDR2 YYNGEE, per germline. The CDR3 spells CASSVVPLAGGRTDTQYF. The CDR3 nucleotides read TGTGCCAGCAGCGTAGTCCCCCTAGCGGGGGGTCGGACAGATACGCAGTATTTT.

The chain is built from TRBV5-1 and TRBJ1-4; TRBD1 agrees at 10 bases. This CDR3 is built from 17 residues. The germline V gene has CDR1 SGHRS and CDR2 YFSETQ. V was clipped by 4 bases and J by 0 bases; unmatched bases: 6. The CDR3 here is CASSPGQGIATNEKLFF. The CDR3 coding sequence is TGCGCCAGCAGCCCGGGACAGGGGATTGCAACTAATGAAAAACTGTTTTTT.

The rearrangement links TRBV2 to TRBJ1-5; TRBD1 is a possible D gene (5 bases). Germline lookup yields CDR1 SNHLY and CDR2 FYNNEI. The CDR3 length is 12 residues. With 3 bases removed from V and 9 bases from J, the gap between germline ends came to 9 bases. The CDR3: CASSEGRSPQHF. Here the CDR3 DNA reads TGTGCCAGCAGTGAGGGGCGGTCGCCCCAGCATTTT.

The chain combines TRBV6-6 with TRBJ2-2; D uncertain. Germline CDR1 MNHNY, CDR2 SVGAGI (reference sequence). This CDR3 is built from 14 residues. Trimming shortened V by 5 bases and J by 3 bases, and 10 bases separated the two germline ends. The CDR3 here is CASSMSTDTGELFF. DNA for the CDR3: TGTGCCAGCAGTATGTCAACCGACACCGGGGAGCTGTTTTTT.

The rearrangement links TRBV19 to TRBJ1-4; 7 bases map to TRBD1. The V gene end was trimmed by 6 bases and the J gene end by 0 bases; junction bases not matched to a gene: 4. The CDR3 is 15 residues long. CDR1 is LNHDA and CDR2 is SQIVND in the germline V gene (reference sequence). CDR3 residues: CASRDRTATNEKLFF. The CDR3 DNA follows: TGTGCCAGTAGGGACAGGACAGCAACTAATGAAAAACTGTTTTTT.

CDR3 region: CASSTRRTSKETQYF. DNA for the CDR3: TGTGCCAGTAGTACTCGGCGGACTAGTAAAGAGACCCAGTACTTC. The chain has TRBV19 and TRBJ2-5, with 7 bases aligning to TRBD2. V shed 4 bases and J 3 bases; nucleotides not matched to a gene: 8. The CDR3 spans 15 residues. Germline CDR1 LNHDA, CDR2 SQIVND (reference sequence).